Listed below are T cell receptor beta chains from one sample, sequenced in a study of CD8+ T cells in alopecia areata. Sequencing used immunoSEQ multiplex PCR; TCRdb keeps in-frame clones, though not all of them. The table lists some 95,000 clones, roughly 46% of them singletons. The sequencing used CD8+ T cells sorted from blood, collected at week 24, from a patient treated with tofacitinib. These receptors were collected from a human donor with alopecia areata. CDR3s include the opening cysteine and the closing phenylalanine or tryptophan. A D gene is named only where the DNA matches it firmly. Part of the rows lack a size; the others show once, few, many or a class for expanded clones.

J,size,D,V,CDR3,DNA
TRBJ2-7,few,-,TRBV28,CASTSGATQAYEQYF,TGTGCCAGCACCTCGGGGGCGACTCAGGCCTACGAGCAGTACTTC
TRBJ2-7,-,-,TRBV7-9,CASSQITGSLYEQYF,TGTGCCAGCAGCCAAATAACAGGTTCCCTCTACGAGCAGTACTTC
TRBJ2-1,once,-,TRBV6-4,CASSDSLGGPYNEQFF,TGTGCCAGCAGTGACTCGCTCGGGGGGCCCTACAATGAGCAGTTCTTC
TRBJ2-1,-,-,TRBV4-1,CASTMDSSPNEQFF,TGCGCCAGCACAATGGACTCTTCACCCAATGAGCAGTTCTTC
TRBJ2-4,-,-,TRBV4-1,CASSQEPVGLQGIQYF,TGCGCCAGCAGCCAAGAGCCGGTAGGGTTGCAGGGCATTCAGTACTTC
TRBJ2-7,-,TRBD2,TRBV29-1,CSGMTSESYEQYF,TGCAGCGGGATGACTAGCGAGTCCTACGAGCAGTACTTC
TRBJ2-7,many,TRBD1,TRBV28,CASSFPGQGLYEQYF,TGTGCCAGCAGTTTCCCCGGACAGGGCCTCTACGAGCAGTACTTC
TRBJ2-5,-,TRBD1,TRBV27,CASRRTGGGETQYF,TGTGCCAGCAGGAGGACAGGGGGGGGAGAGACCCAGTACTTC
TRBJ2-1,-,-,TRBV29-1,CSVESGYEQFF,TGCAGCGTTGAATCCGGATATGAGCAGTTCTTC
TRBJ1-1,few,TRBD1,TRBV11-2,CASSTGVSTEAFF,TGTGCCAGCAGCACAGGGGTGAGCACTGAAGCTTTCTTT
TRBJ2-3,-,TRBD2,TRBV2,CASTGTSGREDTQYF,TGTGCCAGCACCGGGACTAGCGGGAGGGAGGATACGCAGTATTTT
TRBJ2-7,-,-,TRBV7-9,CASSLADSIDYEQYF,TGTGCCAGCAGCTTAGCGGACTCTATAGACTACGAGCAGTACTTC
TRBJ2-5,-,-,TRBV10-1,CASRPGQETQYF,TGCGCCAGCCGGCCGGGGCAAGAGACCCAGTACTTC
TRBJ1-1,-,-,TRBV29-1,CSVDFGGPEAFF,TGCAGCGTTGACTTTGGGGGTCCTGAAGCTTTCTTT
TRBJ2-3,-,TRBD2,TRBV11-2,CASSPSSGRGADTQYF,TGTGCCAGCAGCCCAAGCAGCGGGAGGGGCGCAGATACGCAGTATTTT
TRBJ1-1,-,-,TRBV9,CASRPPGAGAFF,TGTGCCAGCAGACCTCCGGGGGCAGGAGCTTTCTTT
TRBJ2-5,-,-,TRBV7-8,CASSLVSLNQYF,TGTGCCAGCAGCTTAGTGTCACTAAACCAGTACTTC
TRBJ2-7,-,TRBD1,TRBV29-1,CSVRQGASYEQYF,TGCAGCGTTAGACAGGGGGCCTCCTACGAGCAGTACTTC
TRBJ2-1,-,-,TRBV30,CAWNGAERSYNEQFF,TGTGCCTGGAACGGAGCTGAACGCTCCTACAATGAGCAGTTCTTC
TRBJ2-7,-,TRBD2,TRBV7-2,CASSYTDGRGEQYF,TGTGCCAGCAGCTACACGGACGGGAGGGGGGAGCAGTACTTC
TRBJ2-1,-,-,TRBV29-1,CSVGDRGSYNEQFF,TGCAGCGTTGGTGACCGTGGGTCCTACAATGAGCAGTTCTTC
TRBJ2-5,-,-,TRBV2,CASSGQEETQYF,TGTGCCAGCAGTGGACAAGAAGAGACCCAGTACTTC
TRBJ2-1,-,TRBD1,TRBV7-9,CASSWGQGTYNEQFF,TGTGCCAGCAGCTGGGGACAGGGAACCTACAATGAGCAGTTCTTC
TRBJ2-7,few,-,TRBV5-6,CASSLINREQYF,TGTGCCAGCAGCTTGATCAATCGGGAGCAGTACTTC
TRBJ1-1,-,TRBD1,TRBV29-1,CSAGTGDTEAFF,TGCAGCGCCGGGACAGGGGACACTGAAGCTTTCTTT
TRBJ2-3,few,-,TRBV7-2,CASSLDGGGVVGTQYF,TGTGCCAGCAGCTTAGACGGGGGAGGTGTTGTGGGTACGCAGTATTTT
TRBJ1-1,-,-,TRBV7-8,CASSFGHMNTEAFF,TGTGCCAGCAGCTTCGGACATATGAACACTGAAGCTTTCTTT
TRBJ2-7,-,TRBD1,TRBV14,CASSQAGTGDYEQYF,TGTGCCAGCAGCCAAGCGGGGACAGGGGACTACGAGCAGTACTTC
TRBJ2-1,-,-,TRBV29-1,CSAKGTWNEQFF,TGCAGTGCGAAGGGCACGTGGAATGAGCAGTTCTTC
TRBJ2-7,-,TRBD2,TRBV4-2,CASSQPSGMSSYEQYF,TGTGCCAGCAGCCAACCTAGCGGGATGAGCTCCTACGAGCAGTACTTC
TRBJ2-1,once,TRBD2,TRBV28,CASSYSGGNDEQFF,TGTGCCAGCAGTTACAGCGGGGGGAACGATGAGCAGTTCTTC
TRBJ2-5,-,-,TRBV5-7,CASSFRGVETQYF,TGTGCCAGCAGCTTCAGGGGAGTGGAGACCCAGTACTTC
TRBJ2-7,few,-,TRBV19,CASSTGPSYEQYF,TGTGCCAGTAGTACCGGGCCCTCCTACGAGCAGTACTTC
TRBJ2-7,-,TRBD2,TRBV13,CASSLGFGSGTTYEQYF,TGTGCCAGCAGCTTAGGATTTGGTAGCGGGACGACCTACGAGCAGTACTTC
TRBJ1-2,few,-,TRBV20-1,CSARGGNGYTF,TGCAGTGCGAGAGGGGGTAATGGCTACACCTTC
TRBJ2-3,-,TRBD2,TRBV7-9,CASSQEGSGRADTQYF,TGTGCCAGCAGTCAAGAGGGGAGCGGGAGGGCCGATACGCAGTATTTT
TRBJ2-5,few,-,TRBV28,CASSPSVGAQETQYF,TGTGCCAGCAGTCCCTCGGTTGGGGCCCAAGAGACCCAGTACTTC
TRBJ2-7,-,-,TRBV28,CASSLGGPQSEQYF,TGTGCCAGCAGTTTGGGGGGACCCCAGTCCGAGCAGTACTTC
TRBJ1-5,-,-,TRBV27,CASSPRDNQPQHF,TGTGCCAGCAGTCCTCGAGACAATCAGCCCCAGCATTTT
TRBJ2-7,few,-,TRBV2,CASSEEVGYEQYF,TGTGCCAGCAGTGAAGAGGTCGGCTACGAGCAGTACTTC
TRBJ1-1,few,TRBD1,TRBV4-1,CASSLQETGRRMNTEAFF,TGCGCCAGCAGCCTCCAGGAGACAGGGCGCAGGATGAACACTGAAGCTTTCTTT